The sequence of this T cell receptor (beta chain) was determined in a study of CD8 T cells in ankylosing spondylitis (dated by TCRdb to about 2017). In terms of the full investigation: The study profiled T cell receptor beta repertoires in healthy donors and ankylosing spondylitis patients to find disease-linked TCR variants. In total, the full study cohort was made up of some 110 healthy donors and 25 to 30 ankylosing spondylitis patients. Samples of peripheral blood were taken, and for ankylosing spondylitis patients, synovial fluid was collected as well. Overall results and qualifications from the work: Blood from ankylosing spondylitis patients appeared to be characterized by a TCR beta motif composed of under ten highly homologous amino acid variants. Some motif variants were previously reported in synovial fluid and blood of reactive arthritis patients, suggesting common disease-initiation mechanisms. The disease-linked clones were reported to be significantly enriched in matched synovial fluid samples from ankylosing spondylitis patients. A CD8+ phenotype was shown by the disease-linked clones, which were found at relatively low frequencies in peripheral blood.

This clonotype appeared a few times. It lacks a known antigen. Within one base of it there is no much larger clone, and no base qualities were kept. A distance of 11 bases separates the germline ends of V and J, which lose 8 bases and 3 bases respectively. CDR1 and CDR2, per the germline V gene (reference sequence), are MNHNY and SVGAGI. The CDR3, cysteine through phenylalanine, is 12 amino acids long. Kept here is only the CDR3 DNA, which spans 36 bases and is read in frame from base 1. Data came from an Illumina HiSeq 2500. Quantitative 5'-RACE with molecular barcodes was the method used to prepare the TCR beta libraries. From the authors' description of their analysis: To identify disease-linked TCR variants, a new computational method was used, one built on a probabilistic model of VDJ rearrangement. TCRdb trimmed public reads at Q25 via fastp, called clones via MiXCR and kept in-frame beta chains. CDR3 protein sequences are deduplicated, and each keeps its most common genes and DNA. The V and J calls reflect TCRdb's pipeline rather than the authors' work. This sample comprises hundreds of thousands of distinct CDR3 sequences, roughly 12% of them detected only once. The top ten constitute about 6.8% of the sample.

The sequenced material came from blood, either unsorted or a sorted T cell fraction (not recorded which). The receptor was isolated from a male donor with ankylosing spondylitis. The rearranged segments are TRBV6-6 and TRBJ2-7; the D gene remains uncertain. In nucleotide form, the sequence is TGTGCCAGCGGAAACGCAGGCTACGAGCAGTACTTC. Its amino acids are CASGNAGYEQYF.